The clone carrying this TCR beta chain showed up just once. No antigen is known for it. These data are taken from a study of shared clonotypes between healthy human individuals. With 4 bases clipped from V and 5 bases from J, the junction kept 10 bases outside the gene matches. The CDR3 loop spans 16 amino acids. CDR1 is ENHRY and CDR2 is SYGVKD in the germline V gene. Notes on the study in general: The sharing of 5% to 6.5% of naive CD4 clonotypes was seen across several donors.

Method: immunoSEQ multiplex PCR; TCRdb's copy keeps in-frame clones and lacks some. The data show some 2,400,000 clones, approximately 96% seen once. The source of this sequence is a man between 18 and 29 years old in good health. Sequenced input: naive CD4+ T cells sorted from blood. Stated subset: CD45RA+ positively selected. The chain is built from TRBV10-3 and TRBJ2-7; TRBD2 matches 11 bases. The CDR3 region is CAISVMTSGKGHEQYF. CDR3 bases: TGTGCCATCAGTGTCATGACTAGCGGGAAGGGCCACGAGCAGTACTTC.